This TCR beta chain was identified during a study of response to subunit inactivated influenza vaccine. This clonotype turned up a few times. The antigen is undetermined. The germline gives CDR1 SGHRS, CDR2 YFSETQ. The CDR3 loop spans 17 amino acids. V lost 0 bases and J lost 6, with 20 bases in between. Study findings and constraints: The authors offered the suggestion that each seasonal influenza vaccination recruits few new T cells.

TCRdb re-analysed the RT-PCR reads in MiXCR, keeping a single row per CDR3 protein. The sample has 490,000 or so distinct CDR3 sequences; about 7.6% are singletons. This specimen was PBMCs from blood, taken about 24 months after vaccination. The chain couples TRBV5-1 to TRBJ2-3; D might be TRBD2 (6 bases). The receptor's source is a man in his fifties or sixties who received an inactivated influenza vaccine. CDR3 sequence: CASSLGPTSSNGDTQYF. The CDR3 coding sequence is TGCGCCAGCAGCTTGGGCCCTACTAGCTCCAACGGCGATACGCAGTATTTT.